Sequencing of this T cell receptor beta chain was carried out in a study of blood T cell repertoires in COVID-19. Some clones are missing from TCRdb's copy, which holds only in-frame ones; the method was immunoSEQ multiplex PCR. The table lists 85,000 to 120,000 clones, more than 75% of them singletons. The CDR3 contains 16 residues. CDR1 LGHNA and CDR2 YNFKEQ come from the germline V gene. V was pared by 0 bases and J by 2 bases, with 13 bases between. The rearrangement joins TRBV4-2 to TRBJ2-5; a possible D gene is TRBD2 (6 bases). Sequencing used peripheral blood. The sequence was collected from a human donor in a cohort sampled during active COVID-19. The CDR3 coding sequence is TGTGCCAGCAGCCAAGAAGGAGCGGGCGATCAAGAGACCCAGTACTTC. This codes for CASSQEGAGDQETQYF.